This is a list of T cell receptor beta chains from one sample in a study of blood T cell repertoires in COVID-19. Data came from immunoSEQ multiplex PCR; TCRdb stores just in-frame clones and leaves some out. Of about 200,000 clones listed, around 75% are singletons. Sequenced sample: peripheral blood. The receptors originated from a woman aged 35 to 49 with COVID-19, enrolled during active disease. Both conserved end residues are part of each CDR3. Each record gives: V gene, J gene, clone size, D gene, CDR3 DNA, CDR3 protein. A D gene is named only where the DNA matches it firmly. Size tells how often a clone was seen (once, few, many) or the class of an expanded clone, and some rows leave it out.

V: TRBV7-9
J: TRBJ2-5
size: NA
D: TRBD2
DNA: TGTGCCAGCAGCCTTTCTAGCGGTTACCAAGAGACCCAGTACTTC
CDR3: CASSLSSGYQETQYF

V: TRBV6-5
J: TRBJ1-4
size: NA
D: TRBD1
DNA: TGTGCCAGCGCCGTCGGACAGGGGGGTGAAAAACTGTTTTTT
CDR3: CASAVGQGGEKLFF

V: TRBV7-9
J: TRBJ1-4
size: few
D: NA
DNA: TGTGCCAGCAGCTTAGCCTGGGGCTCTAATGAAAAACTGTTTTTT
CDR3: CASSLAWGSNEKLFF

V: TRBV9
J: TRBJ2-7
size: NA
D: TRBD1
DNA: TGTGCCAGCAGCTTGAGATCGGGACAGGGAAACTACGAGCAGTACTTC
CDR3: CASSLRSGQGNYEQYF

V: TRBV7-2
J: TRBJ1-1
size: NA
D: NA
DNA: TGTGCCAGCAGCAGGACACTGAACACTGAAGCTTTCTTT
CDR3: CASSRTLNTEAFF

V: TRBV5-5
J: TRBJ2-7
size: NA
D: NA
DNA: TGTGCCAGCAGCTTCGGTTTCTACGAGCAGTACTTC
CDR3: CASSFGFYEQYF

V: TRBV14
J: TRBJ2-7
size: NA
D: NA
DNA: TGTGCCAGCAGCCAAGAGTTCAACGAGCAGTACTTC
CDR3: CASSQEFNEQYF

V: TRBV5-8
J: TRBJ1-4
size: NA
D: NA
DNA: TGTGCCAGCAGCCGAGGCGGGGGTGGAGAAAAACTGTTTTTT
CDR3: CASSRGGGGEKLFF

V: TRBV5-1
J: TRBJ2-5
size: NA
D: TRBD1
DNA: TGCGCCAGCAGCCGCGGGACAGGGGAAGAGACCCAGTACTTC
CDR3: CASSRGTGEETQYF

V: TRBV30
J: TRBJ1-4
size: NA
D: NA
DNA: TGTGCCTGCCTTCGGGGTACTAATGAAAAACTGTTTTTT
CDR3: CACLRGTNEKLFF

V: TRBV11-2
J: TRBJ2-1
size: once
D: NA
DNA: TGTGCCAGCAGCCTCGGACTGAATAATGAGCAGTTCTTC
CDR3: CASSLGLNNEQFF

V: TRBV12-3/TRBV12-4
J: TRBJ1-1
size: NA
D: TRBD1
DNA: TGTGCCAGCAGAAAACAGGGGTTATCTGAAGCTTTCTTT
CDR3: CASRKQGLSEAFF

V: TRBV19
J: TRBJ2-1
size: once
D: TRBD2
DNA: TGTGCCAGTAGTATCCCGAGCGGGAGCAATGAGCAGTTCTTC
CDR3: CASSIPSGSNEQFF

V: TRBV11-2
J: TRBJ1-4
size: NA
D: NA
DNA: TGTGCCAGCAGCTTTACAGGTGTAACTAATGAAAAACTGTTTTTT
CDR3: CASSFTGVTNEKLFF

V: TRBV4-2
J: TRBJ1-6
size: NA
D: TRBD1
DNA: TGTGCCAGCAGCCCCCGGGGACAGGGGGTAAATTCACCCCTCCACTTT
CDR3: CASSPRGQGVNSPLHF

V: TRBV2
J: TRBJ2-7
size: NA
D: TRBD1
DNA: TGTGCCAGCAACCCCGGACAGGGCTACGAGCAGTACTTC
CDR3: CASNPGQGYEQYF

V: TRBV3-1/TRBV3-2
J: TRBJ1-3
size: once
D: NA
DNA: TGTGCCAGCAGCCCTAGGGGTACAGGGAACACCATATATTTT
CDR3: CASSPRGTGNTIYF

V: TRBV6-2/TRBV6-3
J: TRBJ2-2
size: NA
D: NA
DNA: TGTGCCAGCAGTTACCTAGGACTGTTCGCGAACACCGGGGAGCTGTTTTTT
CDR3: CASSYLGLFANTGELFF

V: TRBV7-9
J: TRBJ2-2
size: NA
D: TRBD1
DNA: TGTGCCAGCAGCTCCCCCGGGACAGCAAACACCGGGGAGCTGTTTTTT
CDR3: CASSSPGTANTGELFF

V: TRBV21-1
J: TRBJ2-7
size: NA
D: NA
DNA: TGTGCCAGCGTCCTCCGGGACTCCTCCTACGAGCAGTACTTC
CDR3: CASVLRDSSYEQYF

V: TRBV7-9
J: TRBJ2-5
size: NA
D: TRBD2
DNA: TGTGCCAGCAGCCGCCGACTAGCGGGCCTTTTGGAGACCCAGTACTTC
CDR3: CASSRRLAGLLETQYF

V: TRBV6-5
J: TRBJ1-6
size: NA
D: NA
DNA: TGTGCCTGTACCGGGGGTTTTAATTCACCCCTCCACTTT
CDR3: CACTGGFNSPLHF